This TCR beta chain comes out of a study of early T cells in non-severe SARS-CoV-2 infection. Study as a whole: With bulk RNA from unsorted whole blood as input, sequencing yielded unpaired chains.

cDNA molecules, individually, were tagged with unique molecular identifiers. Each CDR3 protein is one row after TCRdb ran MiXCR on the 5' RACE reads. The table lists about 100,000 distinct CDR3 sequences, more than 9.5% of them singletons. This CDR3 contains 13 residues. Trimming stripped 5 bases from V and 1 base from J, with 9 bases between. Germline V lookup: CDR1 LNHDA, CDR2 SQIVND (reference sequence). The V call is TRBV19, the J call TRBJ2-7; D ambiguous. The source of this sequence is an adult who was a healthcare worker with PCR-confirmed SARS-CoV-2 infection or an uninfected control (not recorded which). Material for sequencing was whole blood. CDR3: CASSGVGSYEQYF. CDR3 DNA sequence: TGTGCCAGTAGTGGCGTTGGATCCTACGAGCAGTACTTC.